The T cell receptor (beta chain) described here comes from a study of beta chain features in type 1 diabetes. Whole-study results and caveats: All four CD4+ subsets of Type 1 diabetes patients contained TCRB CDR3s that were moderately but significantly shorter.

This CDR3 spans 14 amino acids. The germline gives CDR1 SGDLS, CDR2 YYNGEE. Trimming cost V 5 bases and J 5 bases, with 14 bases left between them. Sequenced material consisted of expressed TCRB transcripts (all of the isolated RNA was reverse transcribed). The data were produced by immunoSEQ multiplex PCR, yet TCRdb's version contains in-frame clones alone and is incomplete. Found here are 250,000 to 300,000 clones, approximately 25% of them singletons; the top ten hold 0.012%. On this clone: Its antigen is as yet unknown.

This sequence joins TRBV9 and TRBJ2-1; D perhaps matches TRBD1 (5 bases). The material sequenced was naive CD4+ T cells from blood. The clonotype originates from a woman under 40 with type 1 diabetes. The CDR3, as DNA: TGTGCCAGCAGTAGAATGGACAACCACAATGAGCAGTTCTTC. Translation: CASSRMDNHNEQFF.